What follows are 32 T cell receptor beta chains derived from one specimen sequenced in a study of Ad26.COV2.S vaccination and SARS-CoV-2 variants. Treatment indicated: roughly 18 received Ad26.COV2.S at low or high dose, single or two shots; a few received placebo; per-sample allocation not given. The study sampled participants on day 63 after the first vaccine or placebo injection. Sequenced by immunoSEQ multiplex PCR; TCRdb stores in-frame clones only, minus some. This sample has roughly 700,000 clones, with roughly nine tenths found just once. The starting material was peripheral blood, obtained in a trial of Ad26.COV2.S vaccine versus placebo. These receptors were collected from a person between 18 and 59 years old who received the Ad26.COV2.S COVID-19 vaccine or a placebo.

This clone was seen a few times. This chain uses TRBV4-3 with TRBJ1-2; D is undetermined. Trimming left V 1 base short and J 0 bases short, with 6 bases between. The germline V gene encodes CDR1 LGHNA and CDR2 YSLEER. This CDR3 region has 14 residues. The CDR3 DNA reads TGCGCCAGCAGCCAAGTGGAAGCTAACTATGGCTACACCTTC. Amino acid sequence: CASSQVEANYGYTF.

The V gene is TRBV10-1, the J gene TRBJ2-1, with 9 bases lining up with TRBD2. This CDR3 spans 16 amino acids. J was trimmed by 7 bases and V by 0 bases; bases with no gene match: 7. Germline V gives CDR1 WNHNN, CDR2 SYGVQD (reference sequence). Written as DNA, the CDR3 is TGCGCCAGCAGTGAGTCCGGCCTAGCGGGAATGAATGAGCAGTTCTTC. Encoded protein: CASSESGLAGMNEQFF.

This rearrangement joins TRBV2 to TRBJ2-7; weak D call: TRBD2 (5 bases). The CDR3 has 15 residues. Trimming shortened V by 5 bases and J by 2 bases, and 16 bases separated the two germline ends. Germline lookup yields CDR1 SNHLY and CDR2 FYNNEI. DNA of the CDR3: TGTGCCAGCAGTAAGATAGAGGGATTAGCCTACGAGCAGTACTTC. Translation gives CASSKIEGLAYEQYF.

The chain has TRBV2 and TRBJ2-3; 7 bases match TRBD2. The germline gives CDR1 SNHLY, CDR2 FYNNEI. With 0 bases clipped from V and 6 bases from J, the junction kept 3 bases outside the gene matches. The CDR3 has 14 residues. In DNA, the CDR3 is TGTGCCAGCAGTGAAGCTAGCGGGTCCGATACGCAGTATTTT. This translates into CASSEASGSDTQYF.

The chain uses TRBV24-1 and TRBJ2-1; D not certain. Trimming removed 6 bases from V and 9 bases from J, with 11 bases in between. The germline CDR1 and CDR2 sequences are KGHDR and SFDVKD. The CDR3 length is 12 residues. The chain's CDR3 is CATSNGQAEQFF. CDR3 coding DNA: TGTGCCACCAGTAATGGGCAGGCTGAGCAGTTCTTC.

This chain links TRBV30 with TRBJ1-2; D gene ambiguous. The CDR3 extends over 12 amino acids. Germline V gene lookup returns CDR1 GTSNPN and CDR2 SVGIG (reference sequence). Trimming removed 5 bases at V and 0 bases at J, with 7 bases between. DNA for the CDR3: TGTGCCTGGGTGGGGACTAACTATGGCTACACCTTC. This sequence encodes CAWVGTNYGYTF. The full variable domain, with the rest looked up from reference TRBV30 and TRBJ1-2, is SQTIHQWPATLVQPVGSPLSLECTVEGTSNPNLYWYRQAAGRGLQLLFYSVGIGQISSEVPQNLSASRPQDRQFILSSKKLLLSDSGFYLCAWVGTNYGYTFGSGTRLTVV.

The chain couples TRBV11-2 to TRBJ2-7; D could derive from TRBD1 or TRBD2 (5 bases each). Germline CDR1 is SGHAT and CDR2 is FQNNGV. Trimming left V 0 bases short and J 2 bases short, with 11 bases between. This CDR3 is 15 amino acids long. CDR3 sequence (DNA): TGTGCCAGCAGCTTAGATGGGACGGACCCCTACGAGCAGTACTTC. It codes for CASSLDGTDPYEQYF.

The rearrangement uses TRBV7-2 and TRBJ2-1; D call uncertain. CDR1 SGHTA and CDR2 FQGNSA come from the germline V gene. The CDR3 sequence is 13 residues long. V lost 2 bases and J lost 6, with 8 bases in between. CDR3 DNA sequence: TGTGCCAGCAGCTTATACACCCCCAATGAGCAGTTCTTC. This encodes CASSLYTPNEQFF.

The genes are TRBV10-3 and TRBJ2-7; D gene ambiguous. V shed 3 bases and J shed 2 bases, with 14 bases lying between them. The CDR3 totals 15 residues. Germline V CDR1 and CDR2: ENHRY, SYGVKD. CDR3 amino acids: CAISDPTRPTYEQYF. In DNA form, the CDR3 reads TGTGCCATCAGTGACCCGACCCGCCCCACCTACGAGCAGTACTTC.

CDR3 sequence (DNA): TGTGCCAGCAGCTTGACTAGCGGCAGCTCCTACAATGAGCAGTTCTTC. Encoded protein: CASSLTSGSSYNEQFF. The chain uses TRBV11-3 and TRBJ2-1, with TRBD2 identical over 9 bases. Germline V gives CDR1 SGHNT, CDR2 YENEEA. This CDR3 region has 16 residues. After removal of 3 bases from V and 0 bases from J, the junction contained 3 bases not matched to a gene.

The chain couples TRBV19 to TRBJ1-5; D not resolved. The germline V gene encodes CDR1 LNHDA and CDR2 SQIVND (reference sequence). The ends were cut back, 9 bases at V and 7 bases at J, with 22 bases in the middle. This CDR3 has 15 amino acids. The DNA of the CDR3 is TGTGCCAGCTCATTGGACGTTATGGGGTTCCAGCCCCAGCATTTT. Its translation: CASSLDVMGFQPQHF.

The chain employs TRBV10-3 and TRBJ1-1; 7 bases match TRBD1. The CDR3 totals 14 residues. The V segment lost 3 bases and the J segment 3 bases; nucleotides outside the gene matches: 4. Germline V gives CDR1 ENHRY, CDR2 SYGVKD. The CDR3 nucleotides read TGTGCCATCAGTGATCGGCAGGGGGACACTGAAGCTTTCTTT. It yields the protein CAISDRQGDTEAFF.

The V and J genes are TRBV5-7 and TRBJ1-4; 7 positions match TRBD1. TRBV5-7 is an ORF; its function is uncertain. The CDR3 contains 16 residues. Trimming at V came to 2 bases and at J to 5 bases, leaving 9 bases not matched to a gene. The CDR3, as DNA: TGTGCCAGCAGCTTTGAGGGAGACAGGGCGAATGAAAAACTGTTTTTT. It specifies CASSFEGDRANEKLFF.

The CDR3 loop reads CASSRTGGAKLAEAFF. CDR3 DNA sequence: TGTGCCAGTAGTAGGACAGGGGGCGCGAAGTTGGCTGAAGCTTTCTTT. This sequence joins TRBV19 and TRBJ1-1; 11 nucleotides match TRBD1. Germline CDR1 is LNHDA and CDR2 is SQIVND (reference sequence). Trimming removed 4 bases from V and 6 bases from J; junction bases left unmatched: 10. The CDR3 is made up of 16 amino acids.

This chain connects TRBV6-5 to TRBJ2-7; D is possibly TRBD1 or TRBD2 (5 bases each). The CDR3 totals 14 residues. Germline V gene sequence: CDR1 MNHEY, CDR2 SVGAGI. V lost 1 base and J lost 7, with 14 bases in between. CDR3 residues: CASSYWAGSGEQYF. The CDR3 DNA sequence: TGTGCCAGCAGTTACTGGGCAGGGTCGGGGGAGCAGTACTTC.

V gene TRBV6-2 or TRBV6-3 combines with J gene TRBJ2-7; TRBD1 is a possible D gene (5 bases). CDR1 is MNHEY and CDR2 is SVGEGT in the germline V gene. V lost 2 bases, J lost 5 bases, and 16 bases lay in between. This CDR3 has 15 amino acids. The CDR3 nucleotides are TGTGCCAGCAGTTACGAATTGCAGGGCAGGAACGAGCAGTACTTC. It translates to CASSYELQGRNEQYF.

The chain joins TRBV6-5 to TRBJ2-1, with 9 positions matching TRBD2. Germline V gene lookup returns CDR1 MNHEY and CDR2 SVGAGI. The CDR3 is 15 residues long. V lost 6 bases and J lost 4; bases outside the gene matches: 7. CDR3 amino acids: CASSLSGSGYNEQFF. For the CDR3, the DNA is TGTGCCAGCAGCCTTAGCGGGAGTGGTTACAATGAGCAGTTCTTC.

This clone was counted between two and nine times. The rearrangement joins TRBV5-8 to TRBJ1-6; D ambiguous. Trimming left V 5 bases short and J 1 base short, with 7 bases between. This CDR3 is 14 amino acids long. The germline gives CDR1 SGHTS, CDR2 YDEGEE. The CDR3 sequence: CASRGRSYNSPLHF. The CDR3 bases are TGTGCCAGCAGGGGCCGGTCCTATAATTCACCCCTCCACTTT.

This sequence joins TRBV18 and TRBJ1-5; weak D call: TRBD1 (5 bases). Germline V gives CDR1 KGHSH, CDR2 LQKENI. With 2 bases removed from V and 1 base from J, the gap between germline ends came to 9 bases. CDR3 length: 15 residues. Here the CDR3 reads CASSPKGNSNQPQHF. The DNA for the CDR3 is TGTGCCAGCTCACCAAAGGGGAACAGCAATCAGCCCCAGCATTTT. The full variable domain, with the rest looked up from reference TRBV18 and TRBJ1-5, is NAGVMQNPRHLVRRRGQEARLRCSPMKGHSHVYWYRQLPEEGLKFMVYLQKENIIDESGMPKERFSAEFPKEGPSILRIQQVVRGDSAAYFCASSPKGNSNQPQHFGDGTRLSIL.

This clone appeared once. The chain joins TRBV29-1 to TRBJ2-1; 9 bases are shared with TRBD2. The CDR3 length is 14 residues. The V gene end was trimmed by 4 bases and the J gene end by 5 bases; junction bases not matched to a gene: 6. The germline V gene has CDR1 SQVTM and CDR2 ANQGSEA. The CDR3 is CSVAMGLADNEQFF. CDR3 nucleotide sequence: TGCAGCGTTGCCATGGGACTAGCTGACAATGAGCAGTTCTTC.

To note about this clone: The junction and the germline gene differ at one end; a read error may be behind it. The V and J genes are TRBV6-1 and TRBJ1-3; D is undetermined. CDR1 is MNHNS, CDR2 SASEGT, per germline. This CDR3 contains 14 residues. The CDR3 loop reads CASREGYSGNTIYF. The CDR3 DNA reads TGTGCCAGCAGAGAAGGATACTCTGGAAACACCATATATTTT.

The chain combines TRBV11-2 with TRBJ2-3; D possibly corresponds to TRBD2 (6 bases). This CDR3 has 15 residues. Germline values: CDR1 SGHAT, CDR2 FQNNGV. Trimming cost V 5 bases and J 0 bases, with 12 bases left between them. The CDR3: CASSRTGTSTDTQYF. CDR3 sequence (DNA): TGTGCCAGCAGCAGAACCGGGACTAGCACAGATACGCAGTATTTT. Complete variable domain (other parts from reference TRBV11-2 and TRBJ2-3): EAGVAQSPRYKIIEKRQSVAFWCNPISGHATLYWYQQILGQGPKLLIQFQNNGVVDDSQLPKDRFSAERLKGVDSTLKIQPAKLEDSAVYLCASSRTGTSTDTQYFGPGTRLTVL.

The chain has TRBV18 and TRBJ1-1, with no clear D. Between the trimmed V and J ends, which lost 6 bases and 4 bases, there was a span of 12 bases. Germline CDR1 and CDR2: KGHSH and LQKENI. This CDR3 contains 13 residues. CDR3 nucleotides: TGTGCCAGCTCCCTAGACTTGGTCACTGAAGCTTTCTTT. It is translated as CASSLDLVTEAFF.

The V call is TRBV10-3, the J call TRBJ2-1; 7 nucleotides line up with TRBD2. Germline V gene sequence: CDR1 ENHRY, CDR2 SYGVKD. V lost 6 bases, J lost 5 bases, and 10 bases stayed unmatched. The CDR3 contains 15 residues. The CDR3, as DNA: TGTGCCATCAGCCTCCGACTAGCAGAAAACAATGAGCAGTTCTTC. Amino acid sequence: CAISLRLAENNEQFF.

V is TRBV5-1 and J is TRBJ2-2, with D tentatively TRBD2 (6 bases). V was trimmed by 4 bases and J by 6 bases, leaving 16 bases between them. Per the germline V gene, CDR1 is SGHRS and CDR2 is YFSETQ. The length of the CDR3 is 15 residues. The CDR3 loop reads CASSRDFVRAGELFF. The CDR3 region has the DNA TGCGCCAGCAGCAGGGACTTCGTGAGGGCCGGGGAGCTGTTTTTT.

Details on this clone: Other DNA sequences in this sample translate to the same CDR3. The V and J genes are TRBV5-1 and TRBJ1-3; D is perhaps TRBD1 (6 bases). This CDR3 spans 15 amino acids. The V end was cut by 1 base, the J end by 0 bases, with 8 bases between. CDR1 and CDR2 from the germline V gene are SGHRS and YFSETQ. CDR3 loop: CASSLTGSSGNTIYF. CDR3 coding DNA: TGCGCCAGCAGCTTGACAGGGAGCTCTGGAAACACCATATATTTT.

The chain links TRBV6-5 to TRBJ2-7; 10 nucleotides agree with TRBD2. CDR1 and CDR2 (germline): MNHEY, SVGAGI. With 0 bases clipped from V and 2 bases from J, the junction kept 4 bases outside the gene matches. The CDR3 is 16 amino acids. The chain's CDR3 is CASSYSGLAAAYEQYF. In DNA form, the CDR3 reads TGTGCCAGCAGTTACTCCGGACTAGCGGCGGCCTACGAGCAGTACTTC.

The chain employs TRBV29-1 and TRBJ2-3; 8 bases line up with TRBD2. This CDR3 is 16 amino acids long. J was trimmed by 4 bases and V by 4 bases; bases with no gene match: 13. CDR1 and CDR2 (germline): SQVTM, ANQGSEA. The CDR3 coding sequence is TGCAGCGTTGGGGGGAATAGCGGGACACAGGCAGATACGCAGTATTTT. Translated: CSVGGNSGTQADTQYF.

The V gene is TRBV5-1, the J gene TRBJ2-7, with D uncertain. In germline, CDR1 is SGHRS, CDR2 YFSETQ. The CDR3 runs 14 residues. Trimming took off 0 bases at V and 7 bases at J, with 14 bases between the two ends. The CDR3 sequence: CASSLVIRSREQYF. The CDR3 nucleotides read TGCGCCAGCAGCTTGGTCATCCGAAGTCGGGAGCAGTACTTC.

V is TRBV7-2 and J is TRBJ2-1, with a possible D match to TRBD2 (5 bases). Germline V gene sequence: CDR1 SGHTA, CDR2 FQGNSA. This CDR3 has 17 amino acids. Between the trimmed V and J ends, which lost 1 base and 3 bases, there was a span of 16 bases. Written as DNA, the CDR3 is TGTGCCAGCAGCTTAGGCTCTGGGAGTTATGGCTACAATGAGCAGTTCTTC. Translated: CASSLGSGSYGYNEQFF. Drawing the rest from reference TRBV7-2 and TRBJ2-1, the complete variable domain is GAGVSQSPSNKVTEKGKDVELRCDPISGHTALYWYRQSLGQGLEFLIYFQGNSAPDKSGLPSDRFSAERTGGSVSTLTIQRTQQEDSAVYLCASSLGSGSYGYNEQFFGPGTRLTVL.

V is TRBV5-1 and J is TRBJ2-2, with D possibly TRBD1 on 6 matching bases. The CDR3 has 13 amino acids. V was pared by 5 bases and J by 6 bases, with 11 bases between. Germline loops: CDR1 SGHRS, CDR2 YFSETQ. In DNA, the CDR3 is TGCGCCAGCAGGATATACAGGGCCGGGGAGCTGTTTTTT. Translation gives CASRIYRAGELFF.

This clone was picked up one time. The J gene is TRBJ1-2, the V gene TRBV29-1, with D possibly TRBD1 on 6 matching bases. Germline V gene lookup returns CDR1 SQVTM and CDR2 ANQGSEA. The CDR3 runs to 12 residues. V gave up 4 bases and J gave up 6 bases, with 12 bases separating them. As DNA, the CDR3 is TGCAGCGTTGGCGGGGGGCCCGATGGCTACACCTTC. This translates into CSVGGGPDGYTF. The full variable domain, completed using reference TRBV29-1 and TRBJ1-2, is SAVISQKPSRDICQRGTSLTIQCQVDSQVTMMFWYRQQPGQSLTLIATANQGSEATYESGFVIDKFPISRPNLTFSTLTVSNMSPEDSSIYLCSVGGGPDGYTFGSGTRLTVV.